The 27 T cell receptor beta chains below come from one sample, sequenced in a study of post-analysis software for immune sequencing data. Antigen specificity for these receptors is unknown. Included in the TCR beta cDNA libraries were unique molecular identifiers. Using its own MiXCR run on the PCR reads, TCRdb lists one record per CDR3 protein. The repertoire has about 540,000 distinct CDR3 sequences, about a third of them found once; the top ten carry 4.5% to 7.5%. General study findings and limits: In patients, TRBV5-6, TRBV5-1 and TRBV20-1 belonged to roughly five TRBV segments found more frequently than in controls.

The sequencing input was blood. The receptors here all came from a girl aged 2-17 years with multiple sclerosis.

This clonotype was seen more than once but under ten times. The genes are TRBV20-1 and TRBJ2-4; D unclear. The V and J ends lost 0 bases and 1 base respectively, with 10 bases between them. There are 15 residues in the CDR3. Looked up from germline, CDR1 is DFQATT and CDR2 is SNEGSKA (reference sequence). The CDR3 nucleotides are TGCAGTGCTAGAGATCCCCGAGCCGCCAAAAACATTCAGTACTTC. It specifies CSARDPRAAKNIQYF.

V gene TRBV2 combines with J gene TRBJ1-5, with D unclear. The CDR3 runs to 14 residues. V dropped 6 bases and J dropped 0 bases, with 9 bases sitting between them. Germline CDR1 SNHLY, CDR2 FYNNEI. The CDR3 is CASSSDGSNQPQHF. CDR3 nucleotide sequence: TGTGCCAGCAGCTCGGACGGTAGCAATCAGCCCCAGCATTTT. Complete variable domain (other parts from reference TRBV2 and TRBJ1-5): EPEVTQTPSHQVTQMGQEVILRCVPISNHLYFYWYRQILGQKVEFLVSFYNNEISEKSEIFDDQFSVERPDGSNFTLKIRSTKLEDSAMYFCASSSDGSNQPQHFGDGTRLSIL.

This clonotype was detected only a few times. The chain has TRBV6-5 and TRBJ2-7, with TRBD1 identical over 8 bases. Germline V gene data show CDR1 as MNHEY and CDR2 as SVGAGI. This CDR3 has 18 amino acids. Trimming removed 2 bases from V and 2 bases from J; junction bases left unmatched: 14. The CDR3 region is CASSYPASRQTGAYEQYF. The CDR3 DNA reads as TGTGCCAGCAGTTACCCGGCATCACGACAGACAGGGGCCTACGAGCAGTACTTC.

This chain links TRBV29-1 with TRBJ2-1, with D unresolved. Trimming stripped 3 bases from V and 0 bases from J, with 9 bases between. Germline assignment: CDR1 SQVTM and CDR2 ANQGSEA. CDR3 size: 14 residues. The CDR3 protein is CSVEYRGSYNEQFF. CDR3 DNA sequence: TGCAGCGTTGAGTACAGAGGCTCCTACAATGAGCAGTTCTTC.

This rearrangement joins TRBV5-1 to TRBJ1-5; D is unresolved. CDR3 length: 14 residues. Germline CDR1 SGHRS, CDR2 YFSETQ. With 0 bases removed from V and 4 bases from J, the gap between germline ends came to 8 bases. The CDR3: CASSLEPSNQPQHF. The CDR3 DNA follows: TGCGCCAGCAGCTTGGAGCCCTCTAATCAGCCCCAGCATTTT.

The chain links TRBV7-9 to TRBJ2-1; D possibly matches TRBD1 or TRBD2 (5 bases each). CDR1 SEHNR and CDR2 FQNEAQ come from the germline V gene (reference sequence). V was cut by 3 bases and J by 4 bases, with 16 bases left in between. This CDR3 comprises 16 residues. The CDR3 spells CASSFGWGIGYNEQFF. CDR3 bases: TGTGCCAGCAGCTTCGGTTGGGGGATCGGTTACAATGAGCAGTTCTTC.

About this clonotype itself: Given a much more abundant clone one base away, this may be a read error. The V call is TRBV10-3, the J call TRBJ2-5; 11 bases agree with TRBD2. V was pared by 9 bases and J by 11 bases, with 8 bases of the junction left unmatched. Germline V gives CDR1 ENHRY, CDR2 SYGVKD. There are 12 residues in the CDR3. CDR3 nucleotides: TGTGCCATTAGCGGGGGGGAATACGGGCAGTACTTC. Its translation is CAISGGEYGQYF.

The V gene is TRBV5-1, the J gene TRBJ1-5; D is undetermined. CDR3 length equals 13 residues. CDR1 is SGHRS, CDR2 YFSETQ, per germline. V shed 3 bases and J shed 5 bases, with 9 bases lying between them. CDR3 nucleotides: TGCGCCAGCAGCTCTTTACCTGATCAGCCCCAGCATTTT. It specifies CASSSLPDQPQHF.

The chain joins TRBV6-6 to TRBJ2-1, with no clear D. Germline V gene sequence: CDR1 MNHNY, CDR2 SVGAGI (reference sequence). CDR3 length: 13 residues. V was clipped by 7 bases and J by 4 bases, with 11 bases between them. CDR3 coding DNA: TGTGCCAGCACCATCAGCGATTACAATGAGCAGTTCTTC. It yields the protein CASTISDYNEQFF.

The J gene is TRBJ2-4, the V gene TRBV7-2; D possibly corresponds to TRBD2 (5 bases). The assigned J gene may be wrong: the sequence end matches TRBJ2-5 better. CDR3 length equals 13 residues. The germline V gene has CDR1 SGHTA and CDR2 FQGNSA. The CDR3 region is CASIEASPETQYF. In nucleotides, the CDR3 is TGTGCCAGCATCGAGGCTAGCCCAGAGACCCAGTACTTC.

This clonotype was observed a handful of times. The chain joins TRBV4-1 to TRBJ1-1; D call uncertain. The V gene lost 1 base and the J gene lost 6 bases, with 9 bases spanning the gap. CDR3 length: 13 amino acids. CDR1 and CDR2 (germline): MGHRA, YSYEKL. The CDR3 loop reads CASSQGDWAEAFF. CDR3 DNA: TGCGCCAGCAGCCAAGGGGATTGGGCTGAAGCTTTCTTT.

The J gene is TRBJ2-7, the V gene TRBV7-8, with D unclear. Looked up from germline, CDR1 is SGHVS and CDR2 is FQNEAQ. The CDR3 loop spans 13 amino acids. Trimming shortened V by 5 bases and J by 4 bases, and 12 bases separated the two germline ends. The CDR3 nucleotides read TGTGCCAGCAGCCCCGGACGGGTTTACGAGCAGTACTTC. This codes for CASSPGRVYEQYF.

In DNA form, the CDR3 reads TGCGCCAGCAGCTTGGCCCCTGCAGGGAGCTCCTACGAGCAGTACTTC. This encodes CASSLAPAGSSYEQYF. J is TRBJ2-7 and V is TRBV5-1; D is possibly TRBD1 or TRBD2 (5 bases each). CDR3 length: 16 amino acids. Germline CDR1 is SGHRS and CDR2 is YFSETQ. The V end lost 0 bases, the J end lost 0 bases, and 13 bases lay between the germline ends.

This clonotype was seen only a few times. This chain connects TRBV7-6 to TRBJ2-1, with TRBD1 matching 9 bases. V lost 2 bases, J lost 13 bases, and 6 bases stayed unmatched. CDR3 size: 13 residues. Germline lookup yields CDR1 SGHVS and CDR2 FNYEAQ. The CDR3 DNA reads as TGTGCCAGCAGCTTATTAGGACAGGGGTATCAGTTCTTC. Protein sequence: CASSLLGQGYQFF.

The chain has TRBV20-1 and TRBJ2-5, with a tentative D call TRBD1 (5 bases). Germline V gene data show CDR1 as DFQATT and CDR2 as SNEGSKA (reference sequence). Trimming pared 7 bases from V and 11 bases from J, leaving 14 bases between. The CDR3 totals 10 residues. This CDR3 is CSGTGTHQYF. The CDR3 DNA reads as TGCAGTGGAACAGGCACCCATCAGTACTTC.

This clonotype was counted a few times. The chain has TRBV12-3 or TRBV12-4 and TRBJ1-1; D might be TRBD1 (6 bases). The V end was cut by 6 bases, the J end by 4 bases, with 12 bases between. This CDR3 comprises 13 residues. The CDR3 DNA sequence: TGTGCCAGCAGCGGACAGAGAGGCACTGAAGCTTTCTTT. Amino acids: CASSGQRGTEAFF.

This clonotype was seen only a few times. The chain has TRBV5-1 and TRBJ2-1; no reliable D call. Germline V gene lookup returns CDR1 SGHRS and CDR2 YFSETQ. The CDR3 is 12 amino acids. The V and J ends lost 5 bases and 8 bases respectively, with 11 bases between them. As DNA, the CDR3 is TGCGCCAGCAGGCCCGGTCCGTATGAGCAGTTCTTC. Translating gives CASRPGPYEQFF.

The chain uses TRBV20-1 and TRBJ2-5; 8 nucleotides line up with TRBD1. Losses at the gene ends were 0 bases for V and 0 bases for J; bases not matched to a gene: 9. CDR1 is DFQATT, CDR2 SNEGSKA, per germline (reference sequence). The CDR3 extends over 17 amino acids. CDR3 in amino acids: CSARDRIRGPYQETQYF. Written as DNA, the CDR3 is TGCAGTGCTAGAGATAGGATCAGGGGGCCGTACCAAGAGACCCAGTACTTC.

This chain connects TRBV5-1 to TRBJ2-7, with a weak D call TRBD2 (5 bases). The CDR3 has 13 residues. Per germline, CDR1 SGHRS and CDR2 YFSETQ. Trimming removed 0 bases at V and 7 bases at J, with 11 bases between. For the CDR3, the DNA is TGCGCCAGCAGCTTGGACGGGGTAGGTGAGCAGTACTTC. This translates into CASSLDGVGEQYF.

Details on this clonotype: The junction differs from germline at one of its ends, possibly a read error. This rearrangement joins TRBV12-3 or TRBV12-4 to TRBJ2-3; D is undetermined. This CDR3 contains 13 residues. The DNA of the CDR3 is TGTGCCAGTAGTTTGTATGCGACAGATACGCAGTATTTT. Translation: CASSLYATDTQYF.

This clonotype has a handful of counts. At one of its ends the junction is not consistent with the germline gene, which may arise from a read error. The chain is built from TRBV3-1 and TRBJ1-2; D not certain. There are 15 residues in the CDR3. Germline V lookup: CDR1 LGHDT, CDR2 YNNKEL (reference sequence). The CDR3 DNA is TGTGCCAGCAGCCAAGGCCCAGATCCTAAATATGGCTACACCTTC. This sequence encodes CASSQGPDPKYGYTF.

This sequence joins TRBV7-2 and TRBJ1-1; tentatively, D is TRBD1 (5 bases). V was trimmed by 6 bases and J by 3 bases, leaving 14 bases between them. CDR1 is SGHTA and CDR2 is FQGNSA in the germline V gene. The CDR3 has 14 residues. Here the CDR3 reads CASRQDPAHTEAFF. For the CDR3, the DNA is TGTGCCAGCAGACAGGACCCGGCGCACACTGAAGCTTTCTTT. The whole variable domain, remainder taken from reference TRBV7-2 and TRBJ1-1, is GAGVSQSPSNKVTEKGKDVELRCDPISGHTALYWYRQSLGQGLEFLIYFQGNSAPDKSGLPSDRFSAERTGGSVSTLTIQRTQQEDSAVYLCASRQDPAHTEAFFGQGTRLTVV.

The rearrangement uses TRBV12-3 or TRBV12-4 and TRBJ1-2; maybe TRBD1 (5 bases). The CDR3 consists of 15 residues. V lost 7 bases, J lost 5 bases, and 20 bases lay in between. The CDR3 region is CASTLRTLPSYGYTF. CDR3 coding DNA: TGTGCCAGCACCCTTAGGACACTACCGAGTTATGGCTACACCTTC.

The CDR3 sequence: CASSLDDSGNTIYF. CDR3 DNA: TGCGCCAGCAGCTTGGACGACTCTGGAAACACCATATATTTT. The genes are TRBV5-1 and TRBJ1-3; D is ambiguous. Trimming took off 0 bases at V and 0 bases at J, with 4 bases between the two ends. Germline V gene sequence: CDR1 SGHRS, CDR2 YFSETQ. The CDR3 consists of 14 residues. Full variable domain (rest looked up from reference TRBV5-1 and TRBJ1-3): KAGVTQTPRYLIKTRGQQVTLSCSPISGHRSVSWYQQTPGQGLQFLFEYFSETQRNKGNFPGRFSGRQFSNSRSEMNVSTLELGDSALYLCASSLDDSGNTIYFGEGSWLTVV.

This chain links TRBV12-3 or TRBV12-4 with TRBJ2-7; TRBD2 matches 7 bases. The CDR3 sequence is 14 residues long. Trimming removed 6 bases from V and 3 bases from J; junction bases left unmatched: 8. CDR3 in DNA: TGTGCCAGCAGCCTAACGACGGGGGGCTACGAGCAGTACTTC. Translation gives CASSLTTGGYEQYF.

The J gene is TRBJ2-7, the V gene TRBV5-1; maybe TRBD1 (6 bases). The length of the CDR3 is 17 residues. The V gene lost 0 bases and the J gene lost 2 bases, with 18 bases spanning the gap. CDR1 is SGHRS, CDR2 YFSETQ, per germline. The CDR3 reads CASSLEVHQGYPYEQYF. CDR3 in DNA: TGCGCCAGCAGCTTGGAAGTGCATCAGGGGTATCCCTACGAGCAGTACTTC. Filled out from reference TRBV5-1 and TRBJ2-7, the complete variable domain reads KAGVTQTPRYLIKTRGQQVTLSCSPISGHRSVSWYQQTPGQGLQFLFEYFSETQRNKGNFPGRFSGRQFSNSRSEMNVSTLELGDSALYLCASSLEVHQGYPYEQYFGPGTRLTVT.

The CDR3 DNA follows: TGTGCCAGCAACCTCCGGACAGGGTCGAACTATGGCTACACCTTC. It is translated as CASNLRTGSNYGYTF. The chain has TRBV2 and TRBJ1-2, with TRBD1 matching 8 bases. Looked up from germline, CDR1 is SNHLY and CDR2 is FYNNEI. The trim removed 7 bases at V and 2 bases at J, leaving 9 bases unmatched. The CDR3 spans 15 residues.